A few counts support the clone carrying this T cell receptor (beta chain). Its antigen is as yet unknown. The sample originates from a study of CD8 T cells in ankylosing spondylitis. General study points: Reportedly, disease-linked clones are significantly enriched in ankylosing spondylitis patients' matched synovial fluid. A TCR beta motif of fewer than ten highly homologous variants seemed to mark ankylosing spondylitis blood.

TCRdb independently ran MiXCR on the 5' RACE reads; one entry per CDR3 protein. The table includes some 270,000 distinct CDR3 sequences, more than 25% detected once. With V trimmed by 5 bases and J by 0 bases, 5 bases remained unmatched. The CDR3 runs to 14 residues. Per the germline V gene, CDR1 is SGDLS and CDR2 is YYNGEE. The sequence was collected from a male donor with ankylosing spondylitis or in good health (not recorded which). The specimen was blood, either unsorted or a sorted T cell fraction (not recorded which). V gene TRBV9 combines with J gene TRBJ2-7; 7 nucleotides align to TRBD2. The CDR3 sequence is CASSVGGSSYEQYF. For the CDR3, the DNA is TGTGCCAGCAGTGTGGGGGGGAGCTCCTACGAGCAGTACTTC.